This TCR beta chain was sequenced for a study of T cells in Graves' hyperthyroidism and ophthalmopathy. Study background: Peripheral blood draws took place at initial diagnosis, ahead of any treatment. Overall study results and limits: Before onset, by a median of around 6.4 months, the model predicted ophthalmopathy.

Patients were excluded because of uncontrolled infection, other autoimmune disease, pregnancy or lactation. Fresh peripheral blood, 8 to 10 ml, was the source of the PBMCs. Authors of the study amplified TCR beta CDR3 regions from RNA transcripts. The primer set for the first-round RT-PCR of the TCR CDR3 was HTBI. MiXCR was run by TCRdb on the multiplex PCR reads, yielding one entry per CDR3 protein. In the table there are 300,000 to 500,000 distinct CDR3 sequences, more than 13% of which are singletons. The germline V gene has CDR1 KGHDR and CDR2 SFDVKD. CDR3 length: 15 residues. Trimming took off 4 bases at V and 2 bases at J, with 13 bases between the two ends. This clonotype was seen a few times. What it binds is not known.

The receptor was derived from a woman aged 25-40 years with Graves' hyperthyroidism. Material for sequencing was blood. The rearrangement uses TRBV24-1 and TRBJ2-5; tentative D call: TRBD2 (5 bases). This CDR3 reads CATSELYGLQETQYF. The DNA of the CDR3 is TGTGCCACCAGTGAGTTATACGGACTTCAAGAGACCCAGTACTTC.